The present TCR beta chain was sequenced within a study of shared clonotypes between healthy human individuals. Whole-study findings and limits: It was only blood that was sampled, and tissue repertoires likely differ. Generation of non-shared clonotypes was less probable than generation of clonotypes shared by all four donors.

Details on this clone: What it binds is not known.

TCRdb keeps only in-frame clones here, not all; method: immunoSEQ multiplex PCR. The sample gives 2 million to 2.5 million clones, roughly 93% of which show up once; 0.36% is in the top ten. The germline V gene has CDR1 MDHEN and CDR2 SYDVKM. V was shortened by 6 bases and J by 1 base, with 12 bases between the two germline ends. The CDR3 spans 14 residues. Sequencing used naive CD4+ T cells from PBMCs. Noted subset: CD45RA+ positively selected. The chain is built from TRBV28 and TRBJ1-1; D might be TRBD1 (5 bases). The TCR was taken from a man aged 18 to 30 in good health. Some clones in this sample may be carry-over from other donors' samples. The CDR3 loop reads CASRGDLSNTEAFF. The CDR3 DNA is TGTGCCAGCAGGGGGGACCTTTCGAACACTGAAGCTTTCTTT.